Listed here are 19 T cell receptor beta chains from one sample, sequenced in a study of CD8 T cells in Susac syndrome. Random hexamers were used to reverse transcribe an amount of about 0.45 to 1 ug RNA. From the immunoSEQ multiplex PCR reads, TCRdb called clonotypes with MiXCR, one entry per CDR3 protein. The profile shows approximately 110,000 distinct CDR3 sequences, just over 90% of them singletons. Material: CD8+ T cells from PBMCs. These receptors all come from a human donor with multiple sclerosis.

The gene calls are TRBV7-9 and TRBJ2-5; D unclear. This CDR3 has 14 residues. Germline V gene lookup returns CDR1 SEHNR and CDR2 FQNEAQ (reference sequence). Trimming stripped 1 base from V and 2 bases from J, with 8 bases between. DNA for the CDR3: TGTGCCAGCAGCTTAGATATACTGCAAGAGACCCAGTACTTC. This sequence encodes CASSLDILQETQYF.

This sequence joins TRBV7-9 and TRBJ2-1, with D maybe TRBD1 (5 bases). Germline CDR1 SEHNR, CDR2 FQNEAQ (reference sequence). With 6 bases removed from V and 0 bases from J, the gap between germline ends came to 12 bases. The CDR3 is made up of 15 amino acids. The CDR3 loop reads CASRPTGDSYNEQFF. CDR3 in DNA: TGTGCCAGCAGACCAACAGGTGACTCCTACAATGAGCAGTTCTTC.

The chain recombines TRBV12-3 or TRBV12-4 with TRBJ1-2; D is undetermined. The CDR3 runs 12 residues. V was pared by 10 bases and J by 5 bases, with 14 bases between. CDR3 in amino acids: CAIVGGSYGYTF. As DNA, the CDR3 is TGTGCCATCGTGGGCGGCTCTTATGGCTACACCTTC.

The J gene is TRBJ2-1, the V gene TRBV6-2 or TRBV6-3; D is unclear. The germline gives CDR1 MNHEY, CDR2 SVGEGT. This CDR3 has 13 amino acids. Trimming took 8 bases from V and 6 from J, leaving 14 bases between them. CDR3 protein: CASVPAGGNEQFF. Written as DNA, the CDR3 is TGTGCCAGCGTCCCGGCCGGCGGCAATGAGCAGTTCTTC.

This rearrangement joins TRBV7-2 to TRBJ2-5; 7 positions agree with TRBD1. Trimming cost V 5 bases and J 5 bases; bases outside gene matches: 8. Germline CDR1 is SGHTA and CDR2 is FQGNSA. The CDR3 is 14 residues long. The CDR3 here is CASSPLGTVETQYF. Written as DNA, the CDR3 is TGTGCCAGCAGCCCCCTGGGGACAGTGGAGACCCAGTACTTC.

The chain joins TRBV20-1 to TRBJ2-2; D gene ambiguous. The germline V gene encodes CDR1 DFQATT and CDR2 SNEGSKA (reference sequence). V was shortened by 3 bases and J by 1 base, with 9 bases between the two germline ends. This CDR3 is 14 amino acids long. The CDR3 loop reads CSARSGENTGELFF. The DNA for the CDR3 is TGCAGTGCTAGGTCGGGCGAGAACACCGGGGAGCTGTTTTTT.

The chain is built from TRBV6-1 and TRBJ2-4; D perhaps matches TRBD2 (5 bases). Trimming took 7 bases from V and 0 from J, leaving 19 bases between them. Germline CDR1 and CDR2: MNHNS and SASEGT. This CDR3 is built from 17 residues. The CDR3: CASTDLGRMLAKNIQYF. CDR3 nucleotide sequence: TGTGCCAGCACCGACCTAGGGAGAATGCTAGCCAAAAACATTCAGTACTTC.

This clonotype was detected only once. The rearrangement joins TRBV6-2 or TRBV6-3 to TRBJ2-1; TRBD2 aligns across 8 bases. Trimming took 6 bases from V and 8 from J; bases not matched to a gene: 9. This CDR3 region has 14 residues. The V gene's germline CDR1 is MNHEY and CDR2 SVGEGT. The CDR3 loop reads CASRGLGLDYEQFF. The CDR3 region has the DNA TGTGCCAGCAGGGGCCTGGGACTAGACTATGAGCAGTTCTTC.

The chain has TRBV12-3 or TRBV12-4 and TRBJ2-1, with 9 positions matching TRBD2. With V trimmed by 5 bases and J by 9 bases, 11 bases remained unmatched. The CDR3 loop spans 15 amino acids. As DNA, the CDR3 is TGTGCCAGCAGTCCCGCGGGAGGGCCCAGGGGTGAGCAGTTCTTC. Translating it yields CASSPAGGPRGEQFF.

V gene TRBV28 combines with J gene TRBJ2-1; D not certain. Germline V gene lookup returns CDR1 MDHEN and CDR2 SYDVKM. V lost 1 base, J lost 3 bases, and 4 bases lay in between. This CDR3 has 13 residues. The CDR3: CASSLSNYNEQFF. CDR3 nucleotide sequence: TGTGCCAGCAGTTTATCTAACTACAATGAGCAGTTCTTC.

The chain couples TRBV5-4 to TRBJ1-4; 7 nucleotides align to TRBD1. The CDR3 consists of 16 residues. Germline values: CDR1 SGHNT, CDR2 YYREEE (reference sequence). The trim removed 0 bases at V and 5 bases at J, leaving 7 bases unmatched. DNA for the CDR3: TGTGCCAGCAGCTTGGACCGACAGGGCAGGAATGAAAAACTGTTTTTT. Amino acid sequence: CASSLDRQGRNEKLFF.

This chain connects TRBV9 to TRBJ1-2; D might be TRBD1 (5 bases). This CDR3 spans 13 amino acids. V was pared by 3 bases and J by 8 bases, with 14 bases between. Per the germline V gene, CDR1 is SGDLS and CDR2 is YYNGEE. CDR3 DNA: TGTGCCAGCAGCGAAGGGACCGGACGGGGCTACACCTTC. Protein: CASSEGTGRGYTF. The complete variable domain, with remaining parts taken from reference TRBV9 and TRBJ1-2, reads DSGVTQTPKHLITATGQRVTLRCSPRSGDLSVYWYQQSLDQGLQFLIQYYNGEERAKGNILERFSAQQFPDLHSELNLSSLELGDSALYFCASSEGTGRGYTFGSGTRLTVV.

The chain links TRBV5-4 to TRBJ2-7, with D perhaps matching TRBD2 (7 bases). The CDR3 covers 14 residues. The germline V gene has CDR1 SGHNT and CDR2 YYREEE (reference sequence). The germline V and J ends were trimmed by 4 bases and 2 bases, with 13 bases remaining between them. The CDR3 DNA is TGTGCCAGCAGCCCGGGCGGGGGCACCTACGAGCAGTACTTC. Encoded protein: CASSPGGGTYEQYF.

J is TRBJ2-3 and V is TRBV7-9; TRBD2 agrees at 16 bases. The germline gives CDR1 SEHNR, CDR2 FQNEAQ (reference sequence). After removal of 4 bases from V and 4 bases from J, the junction contained 8 bases not matched to a gene. The CDR3 covers 18 residues. The CDR3 sequence: CASSYSGTSGGAPDTQYF. The CDR3 DNA reads TGTGCCAGCAGCTACTCCGGGACTAGCGGGGGGGCTCCAGATACGCAGTATTTT.

The chain combines TRBV12-3 or TRBV12-4 with TRBJ1-4, with 7 bases matching TRBD1. V lost 6 bases to trimming and J lost 3 bases; unmatched junction nucleotides: 4. The CDR3 is 14 residues long. In DNA form, the CDR3 reads TGTGCCAGCAGCAGGGACAGTCCTAATGAAAAACTGTTTTTT. Translating it yields CASSRDSPNEKLFF.

The chain uses TRBV9 and TRBJ2-3, with D perhaps TRBD1 or TRBD2 (6 bases each). Germline assignment: CDR1 SGDLS and CDR2 YYNGEE. This CDR3 is 15 amino acids long. The V gene lost 0 bases and the J gene lost 2 bases, with 10 bases spanning the gap. The CDR3 spells CASSVGGANTDTQYF. CDR3 nucleotides: TGTGCCAGCAGCGTAGGGGGGGCCAACACAGATACGCAGTATTTT.

The rearrangement joins TRBV7-9 to TRBJ2-3; 8 bases map to TRBD1. The CDR3 loop spans 14 amino acids. Trimming cost V 5 bases and J 8 bases; bases outside gene matches: 9. Germline-derived CDR1 and CDR2 are SEHNR and FQNEAQ (reference sequence). CDR3 sequence (DNA): TGTGCCAGCAGCCCGGACAGGGTCCTCGGTACGCAGTATTTT. The encoded protein is CASSPDRVLGTQYF.

The chain employs TRBV4-1 and TRBJ2-7; 7 nucleotides line up with TRBD2. Germline V gives CDR1 MGHRA, CDR2 YSYEKL. The CDR3 length is 15 residues. The ends lost 4 bases at V and 2 bases at J; junction bases unmatched: 8. The CDR3 here is CASSLNTGGAYEQYF. As DNA, the CDR3 is TGCGCCAGCAGCCTAAACACGGGGGGAGCCTACGAGCAGTACTTC.

V gene TRBV4-1 combines with J gene TRBJ2-3; 8 bases are shared with TRBD1. The length of the CDR3 is 15 residues. Per germline, CDR1 MGHRA and CDR2 YSYEKL. The trim removed 1 base at V and 4 bases at J, leaving 4 bases unmatched. CDR3 region: CASSQAPGGADTQYF. The CDR3 DNA sequence: TGCGCCAGCAGCCAAGCTCCAGGGGGCGCAGATACGCAGTATTTT.